This T cell receptor beta chain came from a study of CD8+ T cells in alopecia areata. Study information: Patients received oral tofacitinib, 5 to 10 mg twice daily, for moderate-to-severe alopecia areata.

Germline CDR1 SGHDN, CDR2 FVKESK. This CDR3 region has 17 residues. Deletions cut 0 bases from V and 0 bases from J, with 13 bases between. General study results and limits: Patients showed less clear TCR sequence sharing than mice, possibly partly because of HLA diversity.

As the sequencing template, cDNA was produced by extracting RNA and reverse transcribing it. The assay was immunoSEQ multiplex PCR, and TCRdb's table has in-frame clones only and misses some. The table lists roughly 100,000 clones, 85% to 90% of them singletons. The treatment is: oral pan-JAK inhibitor, 5-10 mg twice daily. Researchers gathered lesional scalp punch biopsies and peripheral blood from patients with alopecia areata. With regard to this clone: The antigen is not known.

The chain carries TRBV14 and TRBJ2-3, with D hard to call. This TCR came from a human donor with alopecia areata. Material: CD8+ T cells sorted from blood, obtained at roughly week 30, from a patient treated with tofacitinib. The CDR3 DNA sequence: TGTGCCAGCAGCCAAGATGGCAGCACCTCTAGCACAGATACGCAGTATTTT. It translates to CASSQDGSTSSTDTQYF.